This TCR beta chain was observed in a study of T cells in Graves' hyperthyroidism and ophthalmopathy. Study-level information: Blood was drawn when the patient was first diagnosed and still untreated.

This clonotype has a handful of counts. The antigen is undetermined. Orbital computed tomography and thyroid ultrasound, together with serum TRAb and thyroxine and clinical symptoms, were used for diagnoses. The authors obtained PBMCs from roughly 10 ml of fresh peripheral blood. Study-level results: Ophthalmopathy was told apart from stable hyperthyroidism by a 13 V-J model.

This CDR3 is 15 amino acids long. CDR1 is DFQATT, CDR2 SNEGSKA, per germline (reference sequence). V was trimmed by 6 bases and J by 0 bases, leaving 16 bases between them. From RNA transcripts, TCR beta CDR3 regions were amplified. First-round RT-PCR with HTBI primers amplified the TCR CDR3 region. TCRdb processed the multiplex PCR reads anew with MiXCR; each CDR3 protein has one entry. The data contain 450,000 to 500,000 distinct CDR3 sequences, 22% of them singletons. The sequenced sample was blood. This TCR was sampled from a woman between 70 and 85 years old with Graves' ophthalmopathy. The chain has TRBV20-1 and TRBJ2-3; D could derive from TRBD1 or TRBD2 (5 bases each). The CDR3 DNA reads TGCAGTGCGGACTCTGGGACGGCTAGCACAGATACGCAGTATTTT. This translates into CSADSGTASTDTQYF.